The sequence of this T cell receptor (beta chain) was determined in a study of T cell responses to AZD1222 COVID-19 vaccine. Remarks on this clone: Antigen unknown.

Regarding the study as a whole: The CD4 TCRs associated with vaccination extended across spike and predominated at 160-218 and 743-854. Researchers took repertoire samples only after the peak T cell response had come. Just five to seven people given AZD1222 tested seropositive at baseline. The donors showed a predominance of white British ancestry and of females, with possible underestimation of clonal diversity.

Germline CDR1 SGHAT, CDR2 FQNNGV. The CDR3 contains 16 residues. Trimming took 7 bases from V and 6 from J; bases not matched to a gene: 15. Method: immunoSEQ multiplex PCR; TCRdb's copy keeps in-frame clones and lacks some. The sample carries about 96,000 clones, 91% recorded once. Sequenced material: peripheral blood, taken on day 0 of MenACWY control vaccination. The clonotype comes from an adult in good health. The chain combines TRBV11-2 with TRBJ2-1; 7 bases fit TRBD2. The DNA for the CDR3 is TGTGCCAGCACCCGTCGGGTGGGAGGGAGCGGCAATGAGCAGTTCTTC. Amino acid sequence: CASTRRVGGSGNEQFF.